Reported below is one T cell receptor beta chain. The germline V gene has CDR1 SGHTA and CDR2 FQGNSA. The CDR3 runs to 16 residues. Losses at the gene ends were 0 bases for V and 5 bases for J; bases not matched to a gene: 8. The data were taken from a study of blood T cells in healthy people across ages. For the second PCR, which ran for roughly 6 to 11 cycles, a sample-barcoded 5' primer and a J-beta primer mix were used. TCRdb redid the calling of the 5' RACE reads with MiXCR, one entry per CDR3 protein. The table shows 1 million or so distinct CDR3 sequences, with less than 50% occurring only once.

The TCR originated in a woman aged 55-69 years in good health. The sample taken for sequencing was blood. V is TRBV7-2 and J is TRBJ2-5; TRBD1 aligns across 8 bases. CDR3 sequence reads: CASSLAGRGLAETQYF. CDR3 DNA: TGTGCCAGCAGCTTAGCGGGCAGGGGGCTAGCGGAGACCCAGTACTTC. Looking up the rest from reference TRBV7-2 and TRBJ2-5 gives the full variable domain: GAGVSQSPSNKVTEKGKDVELRCDPISGHTALYWYRQSLGQGLEFLIYFQGNSAPDKSGLPSDRFSAERTGGSVSTLTIQRTQQEDSAVYLCASSLAGRGLAETQYFGPGTRLLVL.